This T cell receptor (beta chain) is from a study of CD8+CD57+ T cells in acquired aplastic anemia. CDR3 and TCR beta VDJ profiling relied on a genomic DNA template. TCRdb called the reads again in MiXCR, with one record for every CDR3 protein. The sample lists 150,000 to 200,000 distinct CDR3 sequences; 40% to 55% were seen once. This clonotype was seen a single time. Sequencing was done on patients that had shown CD8+CD57+ cell expansion by flow cytometry. This CDR3 contains 16 residues. The trim removed 6 bases at V and 1 base at J, leaving 11 bases unmatched. Germline assignment: CDR1 SQVTM and CDR2 ANQGSEA.

The TCR sequence derives from a human donor with aplastic anemia. V and J are TRBV29-1 and TRBJ2-3, with 9 bases aligning to TRBD2. Sample: sorted CD4+, CD8+, or CD8+CD57+ T cells (not recorded which) from PBMCs. The CDR3 nucleotides read TGCAGCGTCGGGCTAGCGGGAAGGTTGGGCACAGATACGCAGTATTTT. Amino acid sequence: CSVGLAGRLGTDTQYF.